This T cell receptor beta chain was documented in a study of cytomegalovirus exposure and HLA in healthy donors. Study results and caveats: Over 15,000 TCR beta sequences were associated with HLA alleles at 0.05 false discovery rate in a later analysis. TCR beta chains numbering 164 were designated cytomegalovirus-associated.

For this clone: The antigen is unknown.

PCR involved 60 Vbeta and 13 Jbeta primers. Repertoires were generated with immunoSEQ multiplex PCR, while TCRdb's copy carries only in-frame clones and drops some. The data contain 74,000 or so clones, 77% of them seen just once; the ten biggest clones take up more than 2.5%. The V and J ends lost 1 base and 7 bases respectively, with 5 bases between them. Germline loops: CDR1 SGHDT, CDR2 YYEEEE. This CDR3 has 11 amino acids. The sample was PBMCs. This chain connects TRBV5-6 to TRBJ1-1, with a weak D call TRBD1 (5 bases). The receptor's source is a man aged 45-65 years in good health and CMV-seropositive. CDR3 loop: CASSLRGEAFF. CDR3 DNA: TGTGCCAGCAGCTTGAGGGGTGAAGCTTTCTTT.